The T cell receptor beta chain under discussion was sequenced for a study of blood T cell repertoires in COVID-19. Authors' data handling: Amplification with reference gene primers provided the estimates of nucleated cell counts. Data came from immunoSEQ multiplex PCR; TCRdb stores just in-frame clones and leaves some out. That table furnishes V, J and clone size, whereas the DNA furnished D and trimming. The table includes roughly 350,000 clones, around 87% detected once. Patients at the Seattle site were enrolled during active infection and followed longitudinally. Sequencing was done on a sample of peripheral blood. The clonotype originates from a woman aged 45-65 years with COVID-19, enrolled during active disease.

CDR3 amino acids: CASSYSPWNTGELFF. In DNA, the CDR3 is TGTGCCAGCAGTTACTCTCCCTGGAACACCGGGGAGCTGTTTTTT. The rearrangement uses TRBV6-5 and TRBJ2-2; D ambiguous. The germline V and J ends were trimmed by 0 bases and 1 base, with 6 bases remaining between them. Germline CDR1 is MNHEY and CDR2 is SVGAGI. The CDR3 length is 15 residues.